This entry lists 4 T cell receptor beta chains sequenced from one sample in a study of identical twins. Using its own MiXCR run on the 5' RACE reads, TCRdb lists one record per CDR3 protein. Of about 520,000 distinct CDR3 sequences in the sample, less than 25% were seen once. These records were also assigned to another study, of T cells expressing NK-cell markers.

Material for sequencing was CD4+ T cells sorted from blood. The source is a woman under 30 in good health.

This clonotype was counted between two and nine times. The V and J genes are TRBV7-2 and TRBJ2-1; TRBD1 might be the D (5 bases). Germline V gives CDR1 SGHTA, CDR2 FQGNSA. CDR3 length equals 13 residues. V was trimmed by 0 bases and J by 9 bases, leaving 9 bases between them. The DNA of the CDR3 is TGTGCCAGCAGCTTAGCCCAGGGCACTGAGCAGTTCTTC. Translating it yields CASSLAQGTEQFF.

The chain couples TRBV6-5 to TRBJ2-3; 7 bases align to TRBD2. Germline V gene sequence: CDR1 MNHEY, CDR2 SVGAGI. The CDR3 contains 16 residues. Losses at the gene ends were 0 bases for V and 4 bases for J; bases not matched to a gene: 7. CDR3 sequence reads: CASSYSRGKGADTQYF. CDR3 nucleotide sequence: TGTGCCAGCAGTTACTCGCGGGGGAAAGGAGCAGATACGCAGTATTTT.

This clonotype has more than one count but fewer than ten. The chain carries TRBV20-1 and TRBJ2-1; 10 nucleotides align to TRBD2. Per germline, CDR1 DFQATT and CDR2 SNEGSKA (reference sequence). V dropped 3 bases and J dropped 6; count of bases not matched to a gene: 5. This CDR3 contains 14 residues. This chain's CDR3 is CSASSTSGTNEQFF. The CDR3 DNA sequence: TGCAGTGCTAGTTCCACTAGCGGGACCAATGAGCAGTTCTTC.

This clonotype was seen just once. The junction departs from germline at one end; a sequencing error may be responsible. The chain couples TRBV5-1 to TRBJ2-7; possible D gene TRBD1, 6 bases. The CDR3 runs to 14 residues. Germline CDR1 SGHRS, CDR2 YFSETQ. CDR3: CASSRPDRSYEQNF. CDR3 DNA: TGCGCCAGCAGCCGACCCGACAGGTCCTACGAGCAGAACTTC.